Sequencing of this T cell receptor (beta chain) was carried out in a study of control samples from healthy donors and cancer patients. Assay: immunoSEQ multiplex PCR; the TCRdb copy retains only in-frame clones and omits some. The sample has about 110,000 clones, around nine tenths seen once. The receptor was derived from a human donor in good health. The donor label of this sample is uncertain. The sequenced material came from blood.

CDR3 sequence (DNA): TGTGCCACCAGTGATCCAGGACAGGGATCCTACGAGCAGTACTTC. Translating gives CATSDPGQGSYEQYF. The rearrangement links TRBV24-1 to TRBJ2-7; 8 bases match TRBD1. Germline V gene data show CDR1 as KGHDR and CDR2 as SFDVKD. The CDR3 runs to 15 residues. V trimming: 3 bases; J trimming: 1 base; junction bases outside the gene matches: 4.